A single T cell receptor beta chain is shown here with its context. Its target is not known. V dropped 1 base and J dropped 2; count of bases not matched to a gene: 5. Germline V CDR1 and CDR2: LGHNA, YNFKEQ. The CDR3 extends over 17 amino acids. Method: immunoSEQ multiplex PCR; TCRdb's copy keeps in-frame clones and lacks some. The sample includes approximately 2.3 million clones, about 92% of them seen just once. These data belong to a study of shared clonotypes between healthy human individuals. General observations from the study: The naive CD4 repertoires of a handful of donors were compared, and around 4.7% of clonotypes were shared.

V usage is TRBV4-2 and J usage is TRBJ2-7; the match to TRBD2 covers 13 bases. Sequencing input: naive CD4+ T cells from PBMCs. As to subset: CD45RA+ positively selected. The clonotype was recovered from a man aged 18 to 30 in good health. Some clones in this sample may be carry-over from other donors' samples. In DNA form, the CDR3 reads TGTGCCAGCAGCCAAGTTACCGGGACTAGCGGGACCTACGAGCAGTACTTC. It encodes CASSQVTGTSGTYEQYF.